This TCR beta chain was obtained from a study of blood T cell repertoires in COVID-19. As for the study in general: Italy, Spain and the United States were the sources of the convalescent and acute COVID-19 samples.

The table lists this clone with a few counts. Only in-frame clones appear in the TCRdb table, and some are missing; sequencing was by immunoSEQ multiplex PCR. This sample has over 100,000 clones, with over 85% found just once. Sequencing was carried out using peripheral blood. This clonotype was obtained from a woman in her forties or fifties with COVID-19, enrolled during active disease.

The CDR3 sequence: CASSLAGKAGQPQHF. The CDR3 nucleotides read TGCGCCAGCAGCTTGGCCGGGAAGGCGGGTCAGCCCCAGCATTTT. The rearrangement uses TRBV5-1 and TRBJ1-5; D not certain. The CDR3 length is 15 residues. Germline-derived CDR1 and CDR2 are SGHRS and YFSETQ. Trimming left V 0 bases short and J 6 bases short, with 13 bases between.